The present entry profiles one T cell receptor beta chain with its context. This entry comes from a study of T cells after yellow fever vaccination. Germline V lookup: CDR1 SEHNR, CDR2 FQNEAQ (reference sequence). The CDR3 extends over 15 amino acids. Trimming shortened V by 7 bases and J by 5 bases, and 19 bases separated the two germline ends. They built TCR cDNA with 5'RACE template switching, a step that put in a universal primer site and UMIs. TCRdb fed the 5' RACE reads into MiXCR, producing one record per CDR3 protein. The sample includes roughly 340,000 distinct CDR3 sequences, approximately 9% of them seen just once.

The J gene is TRBJ2-3, the V gene TRBV7-9; the D gene could be TRBD1 or TRBD2 (5 bases each). The sequence was obtained from a man aged 18 to 30 who received the YFV17D yellow fever vaccine. The sequencing here drew on PBMCs, taken on the day of the first yellow fever vaccination. The CDR3 sequence is CASNLNGDQVDTQYF. CDR3 nucleotides: TGTGCCAGCAACCTTAACGGGGACCAAGTAGATACGCAGTATTTT.